These 21 T cell receptor beta chains came from one sample sequenced in a study of siplizumab effects on memory and regulatory T cells. Repertoires were generated with immunoSEQ multiplex PCR, while TCRdb's copy carries only in-frame clones and drops some. The repertoire holds tens of thousands of clones, with about 92% as singletons. The sample taken for sequencing was CD8+ T cells sorted from blood. The source of these receptors is a human donor in good health.

This clone was recorded once. The V call is TRBV4-2, the J call TRBJ1-2; D is possibly TRBD1 (6 bases). The V gene's germline CDR1 is LGHNA and CDR2 YNFKEQ. The V gene lost 0 bases and the J gene lost 4 bases, with 12 bases spanning the gap. The CDR3 is 15 amino acids. CDR3 residues: CASSQDEGGGYGYTF. CDR3 nucleotide sequence: TGTGCCAGCAGCCAAGATGAGGGGGGAGGCTATGGCTACACCTTC.

By its share, this clone is hyperexpanded. This specimen includes other DNA sequences encoding the same CDR3. The chain employs TRBV9 and TRBJ1-1; no firm D call. Germline V gives CDR1 SGDLS, CDR2 YYNGEE. The ends were cut back, 3 bases at V and 1 base at J, with 4 bases in the middle. This CDR3 contains 12 residues. This CDR3 is CASSGSNTEAFF. The CDR3 DNA sequence: TGTGCCAGCAGCGGTTCGAACACTGAAGCTTTCTTT.

The rearrangement joins TRBV7-9 to TRBJ1-1; D unresolved. The V gene lost 3 bases and the J gene lost 3 bases, with 14 bases spanning the gap. Germline V lookup: CDR1 SEHNR, CDR2 FQNEAQ (reference sequence). The CDR3 covers 15 residues. DNA of the CDR3: TGTGCCAGCAGCTTTAGTGGATTTCTGGACACTGAAGCTTTCTTT. Translation: CASSFSGFLDTEAFF.

This clone was seen just once. The chain has TRBV5-4 and TRBJ2-2; TRBD2 agrees at 9 bases. The V segment lost 4 bases and the J segment 7 bases; nucleotides outside the gene matches: 8. This CDR3 has 15 amino acids. Germline V lookup: CDR1 SGHNT, CDR2 YYREEE (reference sequence). The CDR3 sequence is CASSPGLASIGELFF. The CDR3 DNA reads TGTGCCAGCAGCCCGGGACTAGCATCCATCGGGGAGCTGTTTTTT.

This rearrangement joins TRBV6-1 to TRBJ1-1; D unresolved. CDR1 and CDR2 from the germline V gene are MNHNS and SASEGT. The CDR3 sequence is 12 residues long. Trimming left V 5 bases short and J 4 bases short, with 8 bases between. The CDR3 reads CASSPAVTEAFF. The CDR3 bases are TGTGCCAGCAGTCCAGCGGTCACTGAAGCTTTCTTT.

The chain uses TRBV9 and TRBJ1-4, with a possible D match to TRBD1 (5 bases). The V end lost 3 bases, the J end lost 0 bases, and 9 bases lay between the germline ends. The CDR3 consists of 15 residues. Per the germline V gene, CDR1 is SGDLS and CDR2 is YYNGEE. In nucleotides, the CDR3 is TGTGCCAGCAGCGGGGGACGGACAACTAATGAAAAACTGTTTTTT. Translated: CASSGGRTTNEKLFF.

Turning to this clone: One end of the junction fails to match germline, which may point to a read error. The gene calls are TRBV7-7 and TRBJ2-5; the D is unclear. Germline CDR1 reads SSHAT; CDR2 reads FNYEAQ (reference sequence). CDR3 length: 14 residues. Here the CDR3 DNA reads TGTGCTAGCAGCCCAGATCGCACCGGGGAGACCCAGTACTTC. It translates to CASSPDRTGETQYF.

This chain joins TRBV10-1 and TRBJ1-1; D remains ambiguous. The CDR3 contains 16 residues. In germline, CDR1 is WNHNN, CDR2 SYGVQD (reference sequence). V was clipped by 4 bases and J by 0 bases, with 15 bases between them. CDR3 nucleotide sequence: TGCGCCAGCAGTGCCGTGACCGGGTCTCTGAACACTGAAGCTTTCTTT. Its protein is CASSAVTGSLNTEAFF.

This clone was seen a single time. The genes are TRBV2 and TRBJ2-7; 9 nucleotides align to TRBD1. CDR1 is SNHLY and CDR2 is FYNNEI in the germline V gene. Germline trimming cut 4 bases from V and 1 base from J; bases unmatched to any gene: 5. CDR3 size: 15 residues. The chain's CDR3 is CASSVTGTGSYEQYF. The CDR3 DNA reads as TGTGCCAGCAGTGTAACTGGGACAGGGTCCTACGAGCAGTACTTC.

The chain joins TRBV30 to TRBJ1-2; 7 nucleotides line up with TRBD1. The CDR3 loop spans 15 amino acids. Germline values: CDR1 GTSNPN, CDR2 SVGIG (reference sequence). V dropped 1 base and J dropped 13; count of bases not matched to a gene: 18. The CDR3 protein is CAWSEGAGRGNSATF. The CDR3 DNA reads TGTGCCTGGAGTGAGGGGGCAGGTCGAGGGAACTCAGCCACCTTC.

The chain has TRBV4-1 and TRBJ2-7, with 13 bases fitting TRBD2. J gave up 3 bases and V 3 bases, and 8 bases lay outside the gene matches. The CDR3 sequence is 17 residues long. Germline CDR1 reads MGHRA; CDR2 reads YSYEKL. DNA for the CDR3: TGCGCCAGCAGCCACCGGACTAGCGGGAGTCCCAGCTACGAGCAGTACTTC. The encoded protein is CASSHRTSGSPSYEQYF.

As concerns this clone: This specimen includes other DNA sequences encoding the same CDR3. The rearrangement uses TRBV2 and TRBJ2-2; D may be TRBD1 (5 bases). The ends were cut back, 6 bases at V and 1 base at J, with 9 bases in the middle. Germline-derived CDR1 and CDR2 are SNHLY and FYNNEI. The CDR3 contains 14 residues. The CDR3 DNA reads as TGTGCCAGCAGATGGACACAGAACACCGGGGAGCTGTTTTTT. This gives the protein CASRWTQNTGELFF.

V gene TRBV30 combines with J gene TRBJ2-5; perhaps TRBD2 as D (5 bases). The J call could be wrong; TRBJ2-7 is a better fit for the DNA end. CDR1 is GTSNPN, CDR2 SVGIG, per germline (reference sequence). The CDR3 extends over 15 amino acids. CDR3 bases: TGTGCCTGGAGTGGCCGGACTCGAGGGCCTTACGAGCAGTACTTC. Residues: CAWSGRTRGPYEQYF.

The chain couples TRBV5-6 to TRBJ1-2, with a possible D match to TRBD1 (6 bases). Germline CDR1 SGHDT, CDR2 YYEEEE. Trimming took off 0 bases at V and 4 bases at J, with 13 bases between the two ends. The CDR3 runs 15 residues. The CDR3 loop reads CASSLARGGGYGYTF. The CDR3 DNA is TGTGCCAGCAGCTTGGCTCGGGGAGGGGGCTATGGCTACACCTTC.

This clone was detected only once. The rearrangement links TRBV9 to TRBJ2-5; D is unresolved. V lost 2 bases and J lost 5, with 16 bases in between. The CDR3 runs 15 residues. The germline CDR1 and CDR2 sequences are SGDLS and YYNGEE. The CDR3 region is CASSVGSFKAETQYF. DNA of the CDR3: TGTGCCAGCAGCGTTGGAAGTTTTAAAGCGGAGACCCAGTACTTC. Variable domain in full (rest from reference TRBV9 and TRBJ2-5): DSGVTQTPKHLITATGQRVTLRCSPRSGDLSVYWYQQSLDQGLQFLIQYYNGEERAKGNILERFSAQQFPDLHSELNLSSLELGDSALYFCASSVGSFKAETQYFGPGTRLLVL.

The rearrangement uses TRBV7-8 and TRBJ2-7, with 8 bases that match TRBD2. The V gene end was trimmed by 5 bases and the J gene end by 5 bases; junction bases not matched to a gene: 8. CDR3 length: 14 amino acids. Germline CDR1 is SGHVS and CDR2 is FQNEAQ. The CDR3 DNA reads TGTGCCAGCAGCCCCGCCGGGAGGGCCCACGAGCAGTACTTC. Residues: CASSPAGRAHEQYF. Supplemented by reference TRBV7-8 and TRBJ2-7, the full variable domain reads GAGVSQSPRYKVAKRGQDVALRCDPISGHVSLFWYQQALGQGPEFLTYFQNEAQLDKSGLPSDRFFAERPEGSVSTLKIQRTQQEDSAVYLCASSPAGRAHEQYFGPGTRLTVT.

This chain connects TRBV19 to TRBJ1-1, with 7 bases aligning to TRBD1. V lost 3 bases and J lost 4; bases outside the gene matches: 2. This CDR3 contains 13 residues. The germline CDR1 and CDR2 sequences are LNHDA and SQIVND (reference sequence). CDR3 residues: CASSIAGGTEAFF. CDR3 coding DNA: TGTGCCAGTAGTATCGCAGGGGGCACTGAAGCTTTCTTT.

CDR3 amino acids: CASSTGLGLPGELFF. CDR3 coding DNA: TGTGCCAGCAGTACGGGACTAGGTCTCCCCGGGGAGCTGTTTTTT. J is TRBJ2-2 and V is TRBV27; TRBD2 agrees at 8 bases. Germline-derived CDR1 and CDR2 are MNHEY and SMNVEV (reference sequence). Trimming removed 5 bases from V and 6 bases from J; junction bases left unmatched: 8. This CDR3 spans 15 amino acids.

The CDR3 coding sequence is TGTGCCAGCAGCGTAACCCCCAATGAGCAGTTCTTC. This sequence encodes CASSVTPNEQFF. This chain uses TRBV9 with TRBJ2-1; D is uncertain. Germline V gene lookup returns CDR1 SGDLS and CDR2 YYNGEE. V lost 1 base to trimming and J lost 6 bases, with 5 bases between them. The CDR3 is made up of 12 amino acids.

The chain recombines TRBV5-1 with TRBJ1-5; D is uncertain. The V gene's germline CDR1 is SGHRS and CDR2 YFSETQ. CDR3 length: 14 amino acids. V dropped 0 bases and J dropped 6 bases, with 10 bases sitting between them. The CDR3 reads CASSLGGMGQPQHF. Written as DNA, the CDR3 is TGCGCCAGCAGCTTGGGCGGGATGGGTCAGCCCCAGCATTTT.

This clone was recorded once. This chain links TRBV9 with TRBJ2-1; 7 bases map to TRBD2. The CDR3 runs to 16 residues. J was trimmed by 5 bases and V by 0 bases; bases with no gene match: 8. From germline, CDR1 is SGDLS and CDR2 YYNGEE. CDR3 bases: TGTGCCAGCAGCGTAGAGGCGGGAGAGTACAACAATGAGCAGTTCTTC. Its translation is CASSVEAGEYNNEQFF.